The 30 T cell receptor beta chains presented below share a single source sample, sequenced in a study of T-cell memory formation after mild COVID-19. TCRdb independently ran MiXCR on the 5' RACE reads; one entry per CDR3 protein. The sample lists some 65,000 distinct CDR3 sequences, approximately 15% occurring once. Sequenced: PBMCs or a T cell subset sorted from them (not recorded which). Receptor source: an adult woman who had mild COVID-19 (a few samples of this study predate the infection). Cell type and time point are not known.

This clonotype was found a few times. The CDR3 loop is CASTSPVYPYEQYF. CDR3 DNA sequence: TGTGCCAGCACCTCCCCGGTCTACCCCTACGAGCAGTACTTC. The chain combines TRBV12-3 or TRBV12-4 with TRBJ2-7; D remains ambiguous. The ends were cut back, 7 bases at V and 2 bases at J, with 15 bases in the middle. The CDR3 is made up of 14 amino acids.

This sequence joins TRBV7-8 and TRBJ1-1, with a possible D match to TRBD1 (5 bases). Trimming removed 7 bases from V and 5 bases from J, with 20 bases in between. This CDR3 has 15 residues. CDR1 and CDR2 (germline): SGHVS, FQNEAQ. The CDR3 loop reads CASNPGSGRWTEAFF. DNA of the CDR3: TGTGCCAGCAACCCAGGGAGCGGGCGGTGGACTGAAGCTTTCTTT.

This clonotype came up a few times. The chain links TRBV4-2 to TRBJ1-1; no reliable D call. The CDR3 has 13 residues. Germline V gene sequence: CDR1 LGHNA, CDR2 YNFKEQ. V lost 1 base and J 4 bases, leaving 7 bases between the germline ends. The CDR3 DNA is TGTGCCAGCAGCCAAGCGGGTAGCACTGAAGCTTTCTTT. Translation gives CASSQAGSTEAFF.

This clonotype was seen only a few times. V usage is TRBV24-1 and J usage is TRBJ2-1; D is unclear. Trimming stripped 0 bases from V and 3 bases from J, with 5 bases between. The CDR3 loop spans 14 amino acids. Germline V gene sequence: CDR1 KGHDR, CDR2 SFDVKD. In nucleotides, the CDR3 is TGTGCCACCAGTGATTTGGGCAGCTACAATGAGCAGTTCTTC. Translating gives CATSDLGSYNEQFF.

The chain uses TRBV9 and TRBJ2-3, with 12 nucleotides matching TRBD2. This CDR3 comprises 19 residues. V gave up 1 base and J gave up 0 bases; unmatched junction bases: 9. Per the germline V gene, CDR1 is SGDLS and CDR2 is YYNGEE. The CDR3 loop reads CASSVNLAGGRSSTDTQYF. CDR3 sequence (DNA): TGTGCCAGCAGCGTAAATCTAGCGGGGGGGCGTTCTAGCACAGATACGCAGTATTTT.

The J gene is TRBJ2-1, the V gene TRBV3-1; D gene ambiguous. Germline CDR1 is LGHDT and CDR2 is YNNKEL (reference sequence). Trimming cost V 0 bases and J 0 bases, with 12 bases left between them. The CDR3 has 17 amino acids. The CDR3 DNA sequence: TGTGCCAGCAGCCAAGAGGGTGGAAGGAGCTCCTACAATGAGCAGTTCTTC. Its protein product is CASSQEGGRSSYNEQFF.

This clonotype was observed a few times. DNA for the CDR3: TGTGCCAGCAGCTTTAGTCTAGCGGGCCCCGTATTTGGGTACGAGCAGTACTTC. Translation gives CASSFSLAGPVFGYEQYF. V and J are TRBV7-2 and TRBJ2-7, with 8 bases that match TRBD2. V was pared by 3 bases and J by 4 bases, with 17 bases of the junction left unmatched. This CDR3 has 18 amino acids. The V gene's germline CDR1 is SGHTA and CDR2 FQGNSA.

This clonotype was counted a few times. The chain joins TRBV29-1 to TRBJ2-3; no definite D call. Trimming took 6 bases from V and 2 from J, leaving 9 bases between them. The CDR3 is 12 residues long. The V gene's germline CDR1 is SQVTM and CDR2 ANQGSEA. CDR3 sequence: CSVRLITDTQYF. Written as DNA, the CDR3 is TGCAGCGTCCGACTGATCACAGATACGCAGTATTTT.

This clonotype turned up a few times. V and J are TRBV7-2 and TRBJ2-1; 13 bases line up with TRBD2. Germline V CDR1 and CDR2: SGHTA, FQGNSA. V lost 5 bases to trimming and J lost 7 bases; unmatched junction nucleotides: 20. The length of the CDR3 is 20 residues. CDR3 bases: TGTGCCAGCAGCGCTCAGTTACCGGGACTAGCGGGGCCGTTTGGTAATGAGCAGTTCTTC. Its translation is CASSAQLPGLAGPFGNEQFF.

This clonotype showed up just a few times. The genes are TRBV9 and TRBJ2-7; 7 nucleotides align to TRBD2. The CDR3 extends over 14 amino acids. Germline V gives CDR1 SGDLS, CDR2 YYNGEE. The V segment lost 2 bases and the J segment 4 bases; nucleotides outside the gene matches: 6. In nucleotides, the CDR3 is TGTGCCAGCAGCGTTGGCGGGAGTGGGTACGAGCAGTACTTC. Translating gives CASSVGGSGYEQYF.

The chain combines TRBV7-2 with TRBJ2-3; D possibly corresponds to TRBD1 (5 bases). V lost 1 base and J 5 bases, leaving 13 bases between the germline ends. The V gene's germline CDR1 is SGHTA and CDR2 FQGNSA. This CDR3 contains 15 residues. The CDR3 sequence: CASSLVGRVGDTQYF. The CDR3 nucleotides are TGTGCCAGCAGCTTAGTCGGCAGGGTTGGAGATACGCAGTATTTT.

In its sample, this clonotype was seen a few times. The chain links TRBV29-1 to TRBJ2-5, with unresolved D. Looked up from germline, CDR1 is SQVTM and CDR2 is ANQGSEA. The CDR3 is made up of 13 amino acids. V was cut by 2 bases and J by 1 base, with 8 bases left in between. CDR3: CSVEPPGQETQYF. Written as DNA, the CDR3 is TGCAGCGTTGAACCCCCAGGCCAAGAGACCCAGTACTTC. The whole variable domain, filled in from reference TRBV29-1 and TRBJ2-5, reads SAVISQKPSRDICQRGTSLTIQCQVDSQVTMMFWYRQQPGQSLTLIATANQGSEATYESGFVIDKFPISRPNLTFSTLTVSNMSPEDSSIYLCSVEPPGQETQYFGPGTRLLVL.

The chain employs TRBV4-1 and TRBJ1-3, with 8 bases lining up with TRBD1. CDR1 and CDR2 (germline): MGHRA, YSYEKL. Germline trimming cut 4 bases from V and 7 bases from J; bases unmatched to any gene: 9. The CDR3 has 15 amino acids. The CDR3 protein is CASSPTQGARNTIYF. CDR3 DNA sequence: TGCGCCAGCAGCCCCACCCAGGGGGCACGGAACACCATATATTTT.

This clonotype has more than one count but fewer than ten. The chain has TRBV7-3 and TRBJ2-3, with D perhaps matching TRBD1 (5 bases). V gave up 0 bases and J gave up 6 bases, with 16 bases separating them. The CDR3 runs 16 residues. The germline gives CDR1 SGHTA, CDR2 FQGTGA. The CDR3 region is CASSLTEGAPPDTQYF. CDR3 DNA sequence: TGTGCCAGCAGCTTAACGGAAGGGGCCCCCCCCGATACGCAGTATTTT.

The chain joins TRBV4-1 to TRBJ2-1; TRBD2 agrees at 9 bases. V lost 0 bases and J lost 10; bases outside the gene matches: 7. There are 15 residues in the CDR3. The germline V gene has CDR1 MGHRA and CDR2 YSYEKL. DNA of the CDR3: TGCGCCAGCAGCCAAGATGATCTAGCGGGGAGGGAGCAGTTCTTC. It is translated as CASSQDDLAGREQFF.

This clonotype was observed a few times. This chain links TRBV5-1 with TRBJ2-1, with D maybe TRBD1 (6 bases). The CDR3 runs to 12 residues. Trimming pared 4 bases from V and 5 bases from J, leaving 7 bases between. Germline V CDR1 and CDR2: SGHRS, YFSETQ. CDR3 sequence reads: CASSGDNNEQFF. CDR3 bases: TGCGCCAGCAGCGGGGACAACAATGAGCAGTTCTTC.

This chain links TRBV12-3 or TRBV12-4 with TRBJ1-5; D uncertain. CDR3 length: 14 residues. V was trimmed by 1 base and J by 7 bases, leaving 11 bases between them. This chain's CDR3 is CASSLDTDGQPQHF. CDR3 coding DNA: TGTGCCAGCAGTTTAGATACGGACGGACAGCCCCAGCATTTT.

The V and J genes are TRBV24-1 and TRBJ2-3, with TRBD1 as a possible D gene (5 bases). Trimming took 3 bases from V and 8 from J, leaving 14 bases between them. This CDR3 region has 14 residues. Germline CDR1 is KGHDR and CDR2 is SFDVKD. As DNA, the CDR3 is TGTGCCACCAGTGATGACGGACAACCAGGTACGCAGTATTTT. As protein: CATSDDGQPGTQYF.

The chain combines TRBV5-5 with TRBJ2-3; D perhaps matches TRBD2 (5 bases). Germline V gene data show CDR1 as SGHKS and CDR2 as YYEKEE (reference sequence). CDR3 length equals 14 residues. The V end was cut by 6 bases, the J end by 0 bases, with 11 bases between. The CDR3: CASTDPGSTDTQYF. CDR3 bases: TGTGCCAGCACCGACCCGGGAAGCACAGATACGCAGTATTTT.

The chain links TRBV19 to TRBJ2-1, with 8 bases lining up with TRBD2. The CDR3 is 16 amino acids. CDR1 and CDR2 from the germline V gene are LNHDA and SQIVND (reference sequence). V lost 0 bases to trimming and J lost 4 bases; unmatched junction nucleotides: 5. CDR3 residues: CASSIDVRGAYNEQFF. The CDR3 DNA is TGTGCCAGTAGTATAGACGTGCGGGGGGCTTACAATGAGCAGTTCTTC.

This chain links TRBV6-5 with TRBJ1-3; 11 bases are shared with TRBD1. CDR3 length: 15 amino acids. Trimming at V came to 6 bases and at J to 2 bases, leaving 3 bases not matched to a gene. Germline V gene lookup returns CDR1 MNHEY and CDR2 SVGAGI. The DNA of the CDR3 is TGTGCCAGCAGACGGACAGGGGGCACTGGAAACACCATATATTTT. Its protein is CASRRTGGTGNTIYF.

There are a few counts of this clonotype. The chain uses TRBV6-5 and TRBJ2-5; no clear D. The germline V and J ends were trimmed by 6 bases and 2 bases, with 16 bases remaining between them. The CDR3 loop spans 15 amino acids. Germline values: CDR1 MNHEY, CDR2 SVGAGI. CDR3: CASRAGPGRQETQYF. In DNA, the CDR3 is TGTGCCAGCAGAGCTGGACCGGGCCGACAAGAGACCCAGTACTTC.

The chain has TRBV6-2 or TRBV6-3 and TRBJ1-5; 7 nucleotides agree with TRBD1. This CDR3 has 14 residues. The germline V gene encodes CDR1 MNHEY and CDR2 SVGEGT. V lost 3 bases to trimming and J lost 5 bases; unmatched junction nucleotides: 4. CDR3 in amino acids: CASSYDREHQPQHF. The CDR3 DNA is TGTGCCAGCAGTTATGACAGGGAACATCAGCCCCAGCATTTT.

The chain combines TRBV12-3 or TRBV12-4 with TRBJ1-1, with D unclear. This CDR3 has 14 residues. V lost 5 bases and J lost 4, with 14 bases in between. The CDR3 DNA reads as TGTGCCAGCAGTCTCGGACGGGTGTTCACTGAAGCTTTCTTT. Protein sequence: CASSLGRVFTEAFF.

This clonotype was seen a few times. The chain employs TRBV7-9 and TRBJ2-5; 7 bases fit TRBD1. Germline V gene sequence: CDR1 SEHNR, CDR2 FQNEAQ (reference sequence). CDR3 length equals 13 residues. V lost 5 bases, J lost 5 bases, and 5 bases stayed unmatched. The CDR3 spells CASSRQGWETQYF. In nucleotides, the CDR3 is TGTGCCAGCAGCCGACAGGGATGGGAGACCCAGTACTTC.

In DNA form, the CDR3 reads TGTGCCAGCAGTTTATCCCCCTCCTCCCACAGGCGGGAGGCCTACGAGCAGTACTTC. Translated, it gives CASSLSPSSHRREAYEQYF. The gene calls are TRBV27 and TRBJ2-7; 8 bases agree with TRBD2. Germline V gives CDR1 MNHEY, CDR2 SMNVEV (reference sequence). V shed 0 bases, J shed 2 bases, and the junction held 15 bases outside the gene matches. This CDR3 contains 19 residues.

This clonotype was found a few times. The V and J genes are TRBV12-3 or TRBV12-4 and TRBJ2-5, with 7 bases lining up with TRBD1. The CDR3 loop spans 13 amino acids. V lost 5 bases and J lost 3; bases outside the gene matches: 3. CDR3 in amino acids: CASSGTGEETQYF. CDR3 coding DNA: TGTGCCAGCAGTGGAACAGGGGAAGAGACCCAGTACTTC.

The V call is TRBV19, the J call TRBJ1-1; 7 bases fit TRBD1. The CDR3 sequence is 16 residues long. J was trimmed by 6 bases and V by 8 bases; bases with no gene match: 18. Germline V lookup: CDR1 LNHDA, CDR2 SQIVND (reference sequence). CDR3 region: CASLGDRGPRGSEAFF. For the CDR3, the DNA is TGTGCCAGTTTAGGAGATAGGGGTCCCAGGGGGTCTGAAGCTTTCTTT.

The sample holds many counts of this clonotype. This rearrangement joins TRBV20-1 to TRBJ2-1; 8 nucleotides align to TRBD2. Germline CDR1 is DFQATT and CDR2 is SNEGSKA (reference sequence). This CDR3 has 14 residues. The CDR3: CSGQAGGPGNEQFF. CDR3 nucleotide sequence: TGCAGCGGCCAGGCGGGGGGCCCGGGAAATGAGCAGTTCTTC.

The genes are TRBV18 and TRBJ2-5; D might be TRBD2 (5 bases). The germline V and J ends were trimmed by 2 bases and 4 bases, with 14 bases remaining between them. Germline V gene sequence: CDR1 KGHSH, CDR2 LQKENI. This CDR3 is built from 15 residues. This CDR3 reads CASSPDTGEGETQYF. The CDR3, as DNA: TGTGCCAGCTCACCAGACACCGGAGAGGGAGAGACCCAGTACTTC.